This T cell receptor (beta chain) was captured in a study of cytomegalovirus exposure and HLA in healthy donors. A multiplex PCR was run with 60 Vbeta primers and 13 Jbeta primers. Only in-frame clones appear in the TCRdb table, and some are missing; sequencing was by immunoSEQ multiplex PCR. The sample records approximately 150,000 clones, 60% to 80% being singletons. Germline loops: CDR1 LNHDA, CDR2 SQIVND (reference sequence). The CDR3 runs to 15 residues. V dropped 3 bases and J dropped 2; count of bases not matched to a gene: 6. V gene TRBV19 combines with J gene TRBJ2-5, with 7 bases fitting TRBD1. Sequences were obtained from PBMCs. This clonotype was obtained from a young man in good health and CMV-seropositive. CDR3 in amino acids: CASSIPGGPQETQYF. For the CDR3, the DNA is TGTGCCAGTAGTATTCCAGGGGGACCTCAAGAGACCCAGTACTTC.